The sequence of this T cell receptor beta chain was determined in a study of blood T cell repertoires in COVID-19. Study at large: Acute-phase and convalescent COVID-19 samples originated in the United States, Italy and Spain. Sample material is recorded as cDNA or gDNA derived from T cells, B-cell-depleted T cells, or PBMCs.

The table came from immunoSEQ multiplex PCR; TCRdb's copy has only in-frame clones and leaves some out. The sample yields 150,000 to 200,000 clones, around 82% seen once. This clone was seen a few times. The receptor comes from a woman of 80 years or more with active or convalescent COVID-19. The sample comprised peripheral blood.

CDR3 sequence reads: CASSPTIRTTSGRYGTDTQYF. CDR3 coding DNA: TGTGCCAGCAGCCCTACTATTCGGACGACTAGCGGGAGGTATGGGACAGATACGCAGTATTTT. The chain uses TRBV14 and TRBJ2-3; 13 positions agree with TRBD2. The ends lost 4 bases at V and 3 bases at J; junction bases unmatched: 19. The CDR3 totals 21 residues. The germline gives CDR1 SGHDN, CDR2 FVKESK. Full variable domain (remainder filled in from reference TRBV14 and TRBJ2-3): EAGVTQFPSHSVIEKGQTVTLRCDPISGHDNLYWYRRVMGKEIKFLLHFVKESKQDESGMPNNRFLAERTGGTYSTLKVQPAELEDSGVYFCASSPTIRTTSGRYGTDTQYFGPGTRLTVL.